The 25 T cell receptor beta chains listed next were all sequenced from one sample in a study of cytomegalovirus exposure and HLA in healthy donors. The PCR was carried out with 60 Vbeta primers and 13 Jbeta primers. Repertoires were generated with immunoSEQ multiplex PCR, while TCRdb's copy carries only in-frame clones and drops some. This table has roughly 190,000 clones, roughly 83% appearing once. Material for sequencing was PBMCs. These receptors all stem from a woman between 50 and 59 years old in good health and CMV-seronegative.

The chain uses TRBV28 and TRBJ2-4; TRBD1 matches at 7 bases. V lost 10 bases, J lost 3 bases, and 12 bases stayed unmatched. Per the germline V gene, CDR1 is MDHEN and CDR2 is SYDVKM. CDR3 size: 15 residues. The CDR3 coding sequence is TGTGCCACGGCGGTACCAAGGGGGCACAAAAACATTCAGTACTTC. This codes for CATAVPRGHKNIQYF. Full variable domain (outside the CDR3, taken from reference TRBV28 and TRBJ2-4): DVKVTQSSRYLVKRTGEKVFLECVQDMDHENMFWYRQDPGLGLRLIYFSYDVKMKEKGDIPEGYSVSREKKERFSLILESASTNQTSMYLCATAVPRGHKNIQYFGAGTRLSVL.

This clone showed up just a few times. The V call is TRBV4-3, the J call TRBJ2-3; D ambiguous. Germline V gene data show CDR1 as LGHNA and CDR2 as YSLEER. This CDR3 spans 15 amino acids. Trimming removed 1 base from V and 0 bases from J, with 8 bases in between. This CDR3 reads CASSQAPQSTDTQYF. The CDR3 nucleotides read TGCGCCAGCAGCCAAGCTCCGCAGAGCACAGATACGCAGTATTTT.

This chain joins TRBV6-6 and TRBJ1-3; D not certain. Trimming left V 1 base short and J 7 bases short, with 8 bases between. There are 13 residues in the CDR3. Looked up from germline, CDR1 is MNHNY and CDR2 is SVGAGI (reference sequence). The CDR3 DNA follows: TGTGCCAGCAGTTACTACGGGGAGAACACCATATATTTT. It is translated as CASSYYGENTIYF.

V and J are TRBV5-1 and TRBJ2-1; D may be TRBD2 (6 bases). Germline V gene lookup returns CDR1 SGHRS and CDR2 YFSETQ. This CDR3 is built from 16 residues. Trimming pared 0 bases from V and 0 bases from J, leaving 10 bases between. The CDR3 sequence: CASSLELAFSYNEQFF. CDR3 nucleotides: TGCGCCAGCAGCTTGGAACTAGCCTTCTCCTACAATGAGCAGTTCTTC.

The chain links TRBV7-3 to TRBJ2-1; 9 nucleotides match TRBD2. The CDR3 is made up of 16 amino acids. V lost 5 bases, J lost 7 bases, and 12 bases stayed unmatched. Per the germline V gene, CDR1 is SGHTA and CDR2 is FQGTGA. The chain's CDR3 is CASSPAAGGLGNEQFF. CDR3 sequence (DNA): TGTGCCAGCAGCCCCGCCGCGGGGGGGCTAGGGAATGAGCAGTTCTTC. The full variable domain, in which reference TRBV7-3 and TRBJ2-1 provide the parts outside the CDR3, is GAGVSQTPSNKVTEKGKYVELRCDPISGHTALYWYRQSLGQGPEFLIYFQGTGAADDSGLPNDRFFAVRPEGSVSTLKIQRTERGDSAVYLCASSPAAGGLGNEQFFGPGTRLTVL.

This clone was detected only once. V usage is TRBV4-3 and J usage is TRBJ2-5; TRBD2 matches at 13 bases. There are 16 residues in the CDR3. The germline V gene has CDR1 LGHNA and CDR2 YSLEER. V shed 4 bases, J shed 1 base, and the junction held 3 bases outside the gene matches. The CDR3 DNA reads TGCGCCAGCAGCCCCAGACTAGCGGGGGGCCAAGAGACCCAGTACTTC. Amino acid sequence: CASSPRLAGGQETQYF.

The chain has TRBV7-2 and TRBJ2-7, with a possible D match to TRBD2 (5 bases). Trimming shortened V by 0 bases and J by 6 bases, and 15 bases separated the two germline ends. The germline V gene encodes CDR1 SGHTA and CDR2 FQGNSA. The CDR3 runs to 15 residues. The CDR3 is CASSLAVGVSGEQYF. The CDR3 coding sequence is TGTGCCAGCAGCTTAGCCGTGGGAGTTTCGGGCGAGCAGTACTTC.

This rearrangement joins TRBV5-1 to TRBJ2-7; maybe TRBD1 (7 bases). With 0 bases removed from V and 1 base from J, the gap between germline ends came to 11 bases. Germline lookup yields CDR1 SGHRS and CDR2 YFSETQ. The CDR3 runs to 15 residues. In nucleotides, the CDR3 is TGCGCCAGCAGCTTGGTTCAGGGGGGATCCTACGAGCAGTACTTC. It specifies CASSLVQGGSYEQYF.

The chain links TRBV14 to TRBJ1-4; 7 bases agree with TRBD1. V shed 3 bases and J 3 bases; nucleotides not matched to a gene: 4. From germline, CDR1 is SGHDN and CDR2 FVKESK. CDR3 length: 15 residues. CDR3 in amino acids: CASSHPGTANEKLFF. CDR3 nucleotides: TGTGCCAGCAGCCATCCCGGGACAGCTAATGAAAAACTGTTTTTT.

V is TRBV29-1 and J is TRBJ1-1; the D is unclear. The germline V gene has CDR1 SQVTM and CDR2 ANQGSEA. The V gene lost 2 bases and the J gene lost 3 bases, with 7 bases spanning the gap. CDR3 size: 12 residues. CDR3 sequence (DNA): TGCAGCGTTGAACGGGGTTACACTGAAGCTTTCTTT. Amino acid sequence: CSVERGYTEAFF.

The rearrangement uses TRBV6-1 and TRBJ1-6; maybe TRBD1 (6 bases). The germline V gene encodes CDR1 MNHNS and CDR2 SASEGT. Trimming took off 1 base at V and 4 bases at J, with 8 bases between the two ends. This CDR3 region has 15 residues. The DNA for the CDR3 is TGTGCCAGCAGTGAAGGGACAGCTTATAATTCACCCCTCCACTTT. Translating gives CASSEGTAYNSPLHF.

This clone was observed once. CDR3 nucleotide sequence: TGCGCCAGCAGCTTAGGGACTAGCCCCAGCGATGAGCAGTTCTTC. This encodes CASSLGTSPSDEQFF. The rearrangement links TRBV5-1 to TRBJ2-1; TRBD2 matches 9 bases. The ends lost 2 bases at V and 8 bases at J; junction bases unmatched: 8. The germline CDR1 and CDR2 sequences are SGHRS and YFSETQ. The CDR3 length is 15 residues.

V usage is TRBV19 and J usage is TRBJ1-5, with a possible D match to TRBD1 (5 bases). The CDR3 has 16 residues. Germline V lookup: CDR1 LNHDA, CDR2 SQIVND (reference sequence). Trimming pared 4 bases from V and 5 bases from J, leaving 18 bases between. CDR3 in amino acids: CASSTLARVKYQPQHF. The CDR3 region has the DNA TGTGCCAGTAGTACCCTGGCCAGGGTAAAATATCAGCCCCAGCATTTT.

This clone was detected only once. The gene calls are TRBV7-2 and TRBJ1-2; a weak D match, TRBD1 (5 bases). The CDR3 extends over 14 amino acids. Germline V gene sequence: CDR1 SGHTA, CDR2 FQGNSA. Trimming removed 0 bases from V and 6 bases from J, with 11 bases in between. This CDR3 reads CASSLAGERNGYTF. CDR3 in DNA: TGTGCCAGCAGCTTAGCAGGGGAAAGAAATGGCTACACCTTC.

The chain couples TRBV7-8 to TRBJ2-2, with 9 bases fitting TRBD2. Germline V lookup: CDR1 SGHVS, CDR2 FQNEAQ. V dropped 2 bases and J dropped 7; count of bases not matched to a gene: 2. CDR3 length: 14 residues. The CDR3, as DNA: TGTGCCAGCAGCTTACGGACTAGCGACGGGGAGCTGTTTTTT. It specifies CASSLRTSDGELFF.

For this clone: At one end, the junction sequence differs from germline, possibly due to a read error. The chain carries TRBV7-9 and TRBJ1-1; a weak D match, TRBD1 (5 bases). The CDR3 contains 14 residues. Germline assignment: CDR1 SEHNR and CDR2 FQNEAQ (reference sequence). CDR3 amino acids: CAGSLAGQGTEAFF. Here the CDR3 DNA reads TGTGCCGGCAGCTTAGCGGGGCAGGGCACTGAAGCTTTCTTT.

The J gene is TRBJ1-1, the V gene TRBV4-1; 8 bases are a match to TRBD1. CDR1 MGHRA and CDR2 YSYEKL come from the germline V gene. The CDR3 is 15 amino acids. V was clipped by 4 bases and J by 1 base; unmatched bases: 5. The CDR3 reads CASSRTGTGNTEAFF. CDR3 nucleotides: TGCGCCAGCAGCCGAACCGGGACAGGGAACACTGAAGCTTTCTTT.

Points on this clone: Other DNA sequences from this sample encode an identical CDR3 as well. The chain joins TRBV5-6 to TRBJ2-2; D not resolved. V dropped 4 bases and J dropped 5 bases, with 6 bases sitting between them. Per germline, CDR1 SGHDT and CDR2 YYEEEE. This CDR3 contains 12 residues. The CDR3 region has the DNA TGTGCCAGCAGCCCTCGGACCGGGGAGCTGTTTTTT. Its protein is CASSPRTGELFF. The full variable domain, with the rest looked up from reference TRBV5-6 and TRBJ2-2, is DAGVTQSPTHLIKTRGQQVTLRCSPKSGHDTVSWYQQALGQGPQFIFQYYEEEERQRGNFPDRFSGHQFPNYSSELNVNALLLGDSALYLCASSPRTGELFFGEGSRLTVL.

The J gene is TRBJ2-5, the V gene TRBV7-9; D is possibly TRBD2 (7 bases). The J call may be faulty, since TRBJ2-7 better matches the DNA end. This CDR3 has 15 amino acids. Germline assignment: CDR1 SEHNR and CDR2 FQNEAQ (reference sequence). The CDR3, as DNA: TGTGCCAGCAGCTTAAAAGGGGGAGGGGAGGACGAGCAGTACTTC. Translated, it gives CASSLKGGGEDEQYF.

V usage is TRBV6-1 and J usage is TRBJ2-7; TRBD2 matches at 7 bases. J was trimmed by 7 bases and V by 3 bases; bases with no gene match: 12. This CDR3 region has 15 residues. Germline V gene data show CDR1 as MNHNS and CDR2 as SASEGT. The CDR3 DNA is TGTGCCAGCAGTGACCAAACTAGCGTTCTGGGGGAGCAGTACTTC. Its translation: CASSDQTSVLGEQYF.

This chain links TRBV29-1 with TRBJ2-1; the D gene is possibly TRBD1 (5 bases). This CDR3 is built from 13 residues. CDR1 and CDR2 (germline): SQVTM, ANQGSEA. With 5 bases removed from V and 5 bases from J, the gap between germline ends came to 13 bases. The CDR3 DNA reads as TGCAGCGTTTCGCGCCAGGGCGACAATGAGCAGTTCTTC. Translating gives CSVSRQGDNEQFF.

The V call is TRBV7-6, the J call TRBJ2-7, with D possibly being TRBD1 (5 bases). V shed 5 bases and J shed 2 bases, with 13 bases lying between them. The CDR3 loop spans 14 amino acids. The V gene's germline CDR1 is SGHVS and CDR2 FNYEAQ. The CDR3 nucleotides are TGTGCCAGCAGCCCCCAGACAGTTACCTACGAGCAGTACTTC. This encodes CASSPQTVTYEQYF.

V gene TRBV4-1 combines with J gene TRBJ2-1; D not certain. With 0 bases removed from V and 5 bases from J, the gap between germline ends came to 11 bases. CDR1 is MGHRA, CDR2 YSYEKL, per germline. This CDR3 has 15 residues. CDR3 DNA sequence: TGCGCCAGCAGCCAAGATCCCGGGTTGAACAATGAGCAGTTCTTC. Translated, it gives CASSQDPGLNNEQFF.

The chain is built from TRBV5-1 and TRBJ2-2, with D tentatively TRBD2 (6 bases). The CDR3 has 14 amino acids. V lost 0 bases to trimming and J lost 4 bases, with 7 bases between them. The V gene's germline CDR1 is SGHRS and CDR2 YFSETQ. The CDR3 DNA reads as TGCGCCAGCAGCTTGGGGGGAGGCACCGGGGAGCTGTTTTTT. Translation gives CASSLGGGTGELFF.

The J gene is TRBJ2-5, the V gene TRBV6-5, with no clear D. Gene TRBJ2-7 matches the end of the DNA better, so the J call may be wrong. The CDR3 is 14 amino acids. Per the germline V gene, CDR1 is MNHEY and CDR2 is SVGAGI. The CDR3 region has the DNA TGTGCCACCGTAAATCGTTCACCCTCCTACGAGCAGTACTTC. Protein sequence: CATVNRSPSYEQYF.